The TCR beta chain described here comes from a study of cytomegalovirus exposure and HLA in healthy donors. Notes on the study in general: Rarity held for most TCR sequences, but there were some public TCRs that occurred in many donors. 150 to 200 TCR beta chains were listed as cytomegalovirus-associated.

Profiling relied on immunoSEQ multiplex PCR, and the TCRdb table lists in-frame clones only, not all of them. The sample has some 150,000 clones; less than 90% are singletons. CDR3 length: 14 amino acids. With 3 bases clipped from V and 3 bases from J, the junction kept 5 bases outside the gene matches. CDR1 is MDHEN, CDR2 SYDVKM, per germline. Concerning this clone: No antigen is known for it.

The rearrangement joins TRBV28 to TRBJ2-7; 7 bases agree with TRBD1. The sequenced sample was PBMCs. The sequence derives from a woman younger than 35 in good health and CMV-seropositive. The CDR3 coding sequence is TGTGCCAGCAGTTTTCCGGGACAGAGCTACGAGCAGTACTTC. Translating it yields CASSFPGQSYEQYF.